The rows below give T cell receptor beta chains drawn from one sample of a study of cytomegalovirus exposure and HLA in healthy donors. The table came from immunoSEQ multiplex PCR; TCRdb's copy has only in-frame clones and leaves some out. Counted here are under 200,000 clones, about four fifths occurring once; the ten biggest clones make up less than 6%. The sequenced material came from PBMCs. The source of these receptors is a woman aged 25 to 39 in good health and CMV-seropositive. Each CDR3 is given with its conserved first and last residue. The D gene is left open where the match is weak. For some rows the clone size is stated as once, few or many, or as a class when expanded; others skip it.

j_call clone_size v_call d_call cdr3_aa cdr3_nt
TRBJ2-1 NA TRBV6-5 TRBD2 CASSYSGGGQQFF TGTGCCAGCAGTTACTCTGGCGGGGGACAGCAGTTCTTC
TRBJ1-2 NA TRBV15 TRBD1 CATSRGVLGQVYGYTF TGTGCCACCAGCAGAGGGGTTTTGGGACAGGTATATGGCTACACCTTC
TRBJ2-1 once TRBV2 NA CASSVVGTLYNEQFF TGTGCCAGCAGTGTCGTCGGGACTCTTTACAATGAGCAGTTCTTC
TRBJ1-1 NA TRBV6-1 NA CASEPPQAFF TGTGCCAGCGAGCCTCCCCAAGCTTTCTTT
TRBJ2-3 NA TRBV28 NA CASNMNGASTDTQYF TGTGCCAGCAACATGAATGGAGCATCAACAGATACGCAGTATTTT
TRBJ1-1 NA TRBV25-1 NA CASSDFGPPSAFF TGTGCCAGCAGTGACTTTGGGCCCCCTTCAGCTTTCTTT
TRBJ1-1 NA TRBV4-1 NA CASSQDGRGNTEAFF TGCGCCAGCAGCCAAGATGGCAGGGGTAACACTGAAGCTTTCTTT
TRBJ2-5 NA TRBV15 NA CATSDGTGGGETQYF TGTGCCACCAGCGACGGGACCGGGGGTGGAGAGACCCAGTACTTC
TRBJ1-5 NA TRBV5-6 TRBD1 CASSLLTGRDFNQPQHF TGTGCCAGCAGCTTGCTGACAGGGCGAGACTTCAATCAGCCCCAGCATTTT
TRBJ2-3 NA TRBV6-1 NA CASSVESRSDTQYF TGTGCCAGCAGTGTGGAGTCTCGGTCAGATACGCAGTATTTT
TRBJ2-5 NA TRBV29-1 NA CSVGFGRTQETQYF TGCAGCGTTGGTTTCGGCAGGACTCAAGAGACCCAGTACTTC
TRBJ2-7 NA TRBV5-1 TRBD1 CASSLTSRQGSYEQYF TGCGCCAGCAGCTTAACGAGCAGACAGGGGTCCTACGAGCAGTACTTC
TRBJ1-3 NA TRBV9 NA CASSVGPGAGNTIYF TGTGCCAGCAGCGTAGGGCCGGGGGCTGGAAACACCATATATTTT
TRBJ2-2 NA TRBV11-3 NA CASSYFWGRGGELFF TGTGCCAGCAGCTATTTCTGGGGGCGAGGCGGGGAGCTGTTTTTT
TRBJ2-7 once TRBV7-9 NA CSSSQGGYYKQYF TGTTCCAGCAGCCAGGGGGGATACTACAAGCAGTACTTC
TRBJ2-7 NA TRBV28 TRBD2 CASSYRLAGGRSYEQYF TGTGCCAGCAGTTACCGACTAGCGGGAGGGAGGTCCTACGAGCAGTACTTC
TRBJ2-2 NA TRBV4-3 NA CASSQDRVNTGELFF TGCGCCAGCAGCCAAGACAGGGTGAACACCGGGGAGCTGTTTTTT
TRBJ1-5 NA TRBV7-2 TRBD1 CASSLTGSGQPQHF TGTGCCAGCAGCTTGACAGGGTCGGGGCAGCCCCAGCATTTT
TRBJ2-5 NA TRBV28 TRBD1 CASTTGVETQYF TGTGCCAGCACCACAGGGGTAGAGACCCAGTACTTC
TRBJ2-7 few TRBV7-3 TRBD2 CASSAGLAGDYEQYF TGTGCCAGCAGCGCAGGACTAGCGGGAGACTACGAGCAGTACTTC
TRBJ2-7 few TRBV4-1 TRBD2 CASSQALLSGESYEQYF TGCGCCAGCAGCCAAGCACTATTAAGCGGGGAATCCTACGAGCAGTACTTC
TRBJ2-7 few TRBV6-6 TRBD2 CASITETSWEQYF TGTGCCAGCATAACGGAGACTAGCTGGGAGCAGTACTTC
TRBJ2-1 NA TRBV5-1 NA CASSLDHPGYNEQFF TGCGCCAGCAGCCTGGACCACCCGGGCTACAATGAGCAGTTCTTC
TRBJ1-1 NA TRBV21-1 NA CASSFDTSVDRGRGTEAFF TGTGCCAGCAGCTTCGACACTTCAGTGGACAGGGGTCGGGGCACTGAAGCTTTCTTT
TRBJ1-2 NA TRBV7-6 NA CASSSGTGRTIYGYTF TGTGCCAGCAGCTCAGGGACGGGGCGGACTATCTATGGCTACACCTTC
TRBJ1-2 NA TRBV5-1 TRBD1 CASSLARGTGGKNYGYTF TGCGCCAGCAGCTTGGCCAGGGGGACAGGGGGCAAAAACTATGGCTACACCTTC
TRBJ2-2 NA TRBV13 NA CASRSEGGINTGELFF TGTGCCAGCAGGTCCGAGGGTGGGATTAACACCGGGGAGCTGTTTTTT
TRBJ2-1 NA TRBV4-1 NA CASSDRGTYNEQFF TGCGCCAGCAGCGACCGGGGTACTTACAATGAGCAGTTCTTC
TRBJ2-7 NA TRBV9 NA CASSVDGNEQYF TGTGCCAGCAGCGTAGACGGGAACGAGCAGTACTTC
TRBJ2-1 few TRBV27 NA CASSYRQNNEQFF TGTGCCAGCAGTTACCGACAGAACAATGAGCAGTTCTTC
TRBJ1-2 NA TRBV9 NA CASSADRRLYGYTF TGTGCCAGCAGCGCGGACAGAAGACTCTATGGCTACACCTTC
TRBJ2-7 NA TRBV27 TRBD2 CASSAVSGRGGEQYF TGTGCCAGCAGTGCCGTTAGCGGGAGGGGAGGCGAGCAGTACTTC
TRBJ1-5 NA TRBV6-5 TRBD1 CASSKGQGYQPQHF TGTGCCAGCAGTAAGGGACAGGGGTATCAGCCCCAGCATTTT
TRBJ1-2 NA TRBV6-5 NA CASSYRLGTGYTF TGTGCCAGCAGTTACCGCCTGGGGACAGGCTACACCTTC
TRBJ2-3 NA TRBV7-3 TRBD2 CASSLTGSGGAADTQYF TGTGCCAGCAGCTTAACTGGGAGCGGGGGGGCGGCGGATACGCAGTATTTT
TRBJ1-1 NA TRBV9 NA CASSVAAGGGGTEAFF TGTGCCAGCAGCGTAGCGGCCGGGGGGGGCGGCACTGAAGCTTTCTTT
TRBJ2-1 NA TRBV27 NA CASSVAGLVNEQFF TGTGCCAGCAGTGTTGCCGGACTCGTCAATGAGCAGTTCTTC
TRBJ1-6 NA TRBV15 NA CATSQTGRSNSPLHF TGTGCCACCAGTCAGACAGGCCGATCTAATTCACCCCTCCACTTT
TRBJ2-5 NA TRBV15 TRBD1 CATSRVPGQGSRKTQYF TGTGCCACCAGCAGAGTCCCGGGACAGGGTTCGAGAAAGACCCAGTACTTC
TRBJ2-7 NA TRBV2 TRBD2 CASSGEGFSYEQYF TGTGCCAGCAGCGGGGAGGGTTTTTCCTACGAGCAGTACTTC
TRBJ2-1 NA TRBV19 NA CASSIGRILGEQFF TGTGCCAGTAGTATAGGGAGGATCTTAGGGGAGCAGTTCTTC
TRBJ2-2 NA TRBV4-1 NA CASSHKDSTGELFF TGCGCCAGCAGCCATAAGGACAGCACCGGGGAGCTGTTTTTT
TRBJ2-5 NA TRBV25-1 NA CASSELSEETQYF TGTGCCAGCAGTGAATTAAGCGAAGAGACCCAGTACTTC
TRBJ2-2 once TRBV9 NA CASTEAVIPGELFF TGTGCCAGCACGGAGGCCGTGATACCCGGGGAGCTGTTTTTT
TRBJ1-2 few TRBV5-1 NA CASSLEVGGGYTF TGCGCCAGCAGCTTGGAAGTCGGCGGTGGCTACACCTTC
TRBJ2-2 NA TRBV28 TRBD2 CASSPGGSAGELFF TGTGCCAGCAGTCCTGGCGGGAGTGCCGGGGAGCTGTTTTTT
TRBJ1-2 NA TRBV7-9 TRBD1 CASSLWAGQGTVPWSYTF TGTGCCAGCAGCTTATGGGCGGGACAGGGGACCGTTCCATGGAGCTACACCTTC
TRBJ2-1 NA TRBV11-3 NA CASSLDRRREQFF TGTGCCAGCAGCTTAGATCGGAGGAGAGAGCAGTTCTTC
TRBJ2-1 NA TRBV14 TRBD2 CASSPPPGLARFSYNEQFF TGTGCCAGCAGCCCACCCCCGGGACTAGCACGATTCTCCTACAATGAGCAGTTCTTC
TRBJ2-5 once TRBV4-1 TRBD2 CASSPGLAGVETQYF TGCGCCAGCAGCCCGGGACTAGCGGGAGTGGAGACCCAGTACTTC
TRBJ2-3 NA TRBV27 TRBD2 CASRLLTSGGPSTDTQYF TGTGCCAGCAGACTCCTTACTAGCGGGGGACCTAGCACAGATACGCAGTATTTT
TRBJ2-7 NA TRBV6-1 NA CASSEGLDSRLYEQYF TGTGCCAGCAGTGAAGGTCTGGACAGTCGCTTATACGAGCAGTACTTC
TRBJ2-3 NA TRBV7-9 NA CASSGAGLGTDTQYF TGTGCCAGCAGCGGGGCGGGATTAGGGACAGATACGCAGTATTTT